These 31 T cell receptor beta chains originate from one sample sequenced in a study of T cells in Graves' hyperthyroidism and ophthalmopathy. Researchers amplified the TCR beta CDR3 regions from RNA transcripts. RT-PCR in the first round (using the HTBI primer set) targeted the TCR CDR3. TCRdb called the multiplex PCR reads again in MiXCR, with one record for every CDR3 protein. This table has under 350,000 distinct CDR3 sequences, 17% appearing once. Sequenced input: blood. The receptors stem from a woman aged 60-75 years with Graves' ophthalmopathy.

This clonotype was counted at least ten times. The chain uses TRBV5-6 and TRBJ2-2; the match to TRBD2 covers 7 bases. The V and J ends lost 2 bases and 0 bases, in that order; junction bases with no gene match: 1. The CDR3 covers 15 residues. Germline values: CDR1 SGHDT, CDR2 YYEEEE. DNA for the CDR3: TGTGCCAGCAGCTTCCTAGCGGCGAACACCGGGGAGCTGTTTTTT. Translating gives CASSFLAANTGELFF.

Concerning this clonotype: One end of the junction fails to match germline, which may point to a read error. The rearrangement joins TRBV7-2 to TRBJ1-1; D perhaps matches TRBD1 (5 bases). Germline V gene sequence: CDR1 SGHTA, CDR2 FQGNSA. CDR3 length: 13 amino acids. In DNA, the CDR3 is TGCGCCAGCAGCTTAGCCACAGGTACTAAAGCTTTCTTT. It specifies CASSLATGTKAFF.

The rearrangement joins TRBV20-1 to TRBJ2-7, with D possibly matching TRBD1 (5 bases). Trimming shortened V by 0 bases and J by 7 bases, and 16 bases separated the two germline ends. Looked up from germline, CDR1 is DFQATT and CDR2 is SNEGSKA (reference sequence). The CDR3 spans 14 residues. The CDR3 region is CSARDRQGVGEQYF. For the CDR3, the DNA is TGCAGTGCTAGAGATCGCCAGGGTGTTGGGGAGCAGTACTTC.

This clonotype was counted at least ten times. The chain employs TRBV6-1 and TRBJ1-5; TRBD1 matches at 8 bases. Germline-derived CDR1 and CDR2 are MNHNS and SASEGT. The V gene end was trimmed by 6 bases and the J gene end by 0 bases; junction bases not matched to a gene: 7. This CDR3 is built from 16 residues. The CDR3 reads CASSRDRHYSNQPQHF. The CDR3 DNA follows: TGTGCCAGCAGCCGGGACAGGCACTATAGCAATCAGCCCCAGCATTTT.

This clonotype was seen more than once but under ten times. The CDR3 protein is CASGFTSGELFF. The CDR3 DNA follows: TGCGCCAGCGGTTTTACGTCCGGGGAGCTGTTTTTT. This sequence joins TRBV5-1 and TRBJ2-2, with D hard to call. Germline CDR1 reads SGHRS; CDR2 reads YFSETQ. The CDR3 covers 12 residues. Trimming removed 7 bases at V and 6 bases at J, with 10 bases between.

The chain employs TRBV3-1 and TRBJ2-7; D possibly corresponds to TRBD2 (5 bases). The germline gives CDR1 LGHDT, CDR2 YNNKEL (reference sequence). The CDR3 contains 14 residues. Trimming took off 0 bases at V and 3 bases at J, with 9 bases between the two ends. Here the CDR3 reads CASSQEPSNYEQYF. The CDR3 nucleotides read TGTGCCAGCAGCCAAGAACCTAGCAACTACGAGCAGTACTTC.

This clonotype turned up a few times. The chain links TRBV19 to TRBJ1-2; 11 bases are shared with TRBD1. The CDR3 has 14 amino acids. Unmatched junction bases numbered 7, after V lost 6 bases and J lost 7 bases. The germline gives CDR1 LNHDA, CDR2 SQIVND (reference sequence). CDR3 loop: CASRPDRGRPGYTF. CDR3 sequence (DNA): TGTGCCAGTAGACCGGACAGGGGGCGACCTGGCTACACCTTC.

As to this clonotype: The junction does not match germline at one end; this may be a read error. This sequence joins TRBV28 and TRBJ2-2, with TRBD2 as a possible D gene (5 bases). This CDR3 has 15 residues. CDR1 is MDHEN, CDR2 SYDVKM, per germline. CDR3 amino acids: CANSRGRPNTGELFF. The CDR3 coding sequence is TGTGCCAACAGTCGTGGGAGACCGAACACCGGGGAGCTGTTTTTT. Full variable domain (remainder filled in from reference TRBV28 and TRBJ2-2): DVKVTQSSRYLVKRTGEKVFLECVQDMDHENMFWYRQDPGLGLRLIYFSYDVKMKEKGDIPEGYSVSREKKERFSLILESASTNQTSMYLCANSRGRPNTGELFFGEGSRLTVL.

About this clonotype itself: A much larger clone sits a single nucleotide away, making a read error possible. The chain uses TRBV15 and TRBJ1-2; no reliable D call. The CDR3 is made up of 14 amino acids. Trimming took 2 bases from V and 3 from J, leaving 10 bases between them. CDR1 and CDR2 from the germline V gene are LNHNV and YYDKDF (reference sequence). The chain's CDR3 is CATSRPDRYYGYTF. The CDR3 DNA reads TGTGCCACCAGCAGACCTGACCGTTACTATGGCTACACCTTC.

This clonotype was seen at least ten times. V gene TRBV6-1 combines with J gene TRBJ1-5, with D maybe TRBD1 (6 bases). CDR3 length: 16 residues. Trimming took off 6 bases at V and 1 base at J, with 16 bases between the two ends. Germline V gene data show CDR1 as MNHNS and CDR2 as SASEGT. This chain's CDR3 is CASRSAGDVSNQPQHF. The CDR3 DNA reads as TGTGCCAGCAGGAGCGCAGGGGACGTCAGCAATCAGCCCCAGCATTTT.

This clonotype appeared many times. V is TRBV2 and J is TRBJ1-5, with 8 bases identical to TRBD1. V lost 6 bases and J lost 1; bases outside the gene matches: 5. Germline lookup yields CDR1 SNHLY and CDR2 FYNNEI. CDR3 length equals 15 residues. In DNA, the CDR3 is TGTGCCAGCAGCTCGGACAGGGTAAGCAATCAGCCCCAGCATTTT. Residues: CASSSDRVSNQPQHF.

This clonotype was seen only a few times. The genes are TRBV30 and TRBJ2-5; no firm D call. Germline V gene lookup returns CDR1 GTSNPN and CDR2 SVGIG (reference sequence). CDR3 length equals 13 residues. V was cut by 2 bases and J by 4 bases, with 11 bases left in between. CDR3 amino acids: CAWSTTLGETQYF. CDR3 nucleotide sequence: TGTGCCTGGAGTACGACTTTAGGAGAGACCCAGTACTTC.

V usage is TRBV19 and J usage is TRBJ2-5, with D possibly matching TRBD1 (5 bases). The CDR3 covers 13 residues. The V and J ends lost 3 bases and 1 base respectively, with 6 bases between them. In germline, CDR1 is LNHDA, CDR2 SQIVND (reference sequence). The DNA for the CDR3 is TGTGCCAGTAGTATCCAGGGCCAAGAGACCCAGTACTTC. Its translation is CASSIQGQETQYF.

This clonotype was detected ten times or more. The chain has TRBV5-1 and TRBJ1-1; 9 bases match TRBD1. The CDR3 runs 14 residues. The V segment lost 3 bases and the J segment 5 bases; nucleotides outside the gene matches: 5. Per the germline V gene, CDR1 is SGHRS and CDR2 is YFSETQ. CDR3 bases: TGCGCCAGCAGCTCCAGGACAGGGGAGACTGAAGCTTTCTTT. Translation: CASSSRTGETEAFF.

This clonotype came up many times. V and J are TRBV12-3 or TRBV12-4 and TRBJ2-7; D perhaps matches TRBD1 (5 bases). The CDR3 loop spans 15 amino acids. V was trimmed by 0 bases and J by 2 bases, leaving 11 bases between them. CDR3 protein: CASSLAWTSAYEQYF. In nucleotides, the CDR3 is TGTGCCAGCAGTTTAGCCTGGACATCCGCCTACGAGCAGTACTTC.

In its sample, this clonotype was seen many times. This chain uses TRBV25-1 with TRBJ2-5; TRBD2 aligns across 9 bases. This CDR3 contains 14 residues. Per the germline V gene, CDR1 is MGHDK and CDR2 is SYGVNS. Trimming removed 3 bases from V and 5 bases from J; junction bases left unmatched: 4. The CDR3 DNA sequence: TGTGCCAGCAGTGATCGGCTAGCGGGGGAGACCCAGTACTTC. Protein: CASSDRLAGETQYF.

The chain couples TRBV3-1 to TRBJ2-3, with TRBD1 identical over 7 bases. CDR3 size: 16 residues. With 8 bases clipped from V and 4 bases from J, the junction kept 15 bases outside the gene matches. CDR1 is LGHDT, CDR2 YNNKEL, per germline (reference sequence). This chain's CDR3 is CASARWGNRGPDTQYF. CDR3 nucleotide sequence: TGTGCCAGCGCACGATGGGGGAACAGGGGACCAGATACGCAGTATTTT.

Regarding this clonotype: A read error may be the cause here, since a much bigger clone is one base away. The V and J genes are TRBV30 and TRBJ2-7; TRBD2 agrees at 7 bases. Germline values: CDR1 GTSNPN, CDR2 SVGIG (reference sequence). This CDR3 is built from 12 residues. The CDR3, as DNA: TGTGCCTGGAGTGTGGGGGGAGGGGAGCGGTACTTC. This sequence encodes CAWSVGGGERYF.

Ten or more counts support this clonotype. V is TRBV5-1 and J is TRBJ2-1; 15 nucleotides match TRBD2. J gave up 4 bases and V 4 bases, and 3 bases lay outside the gene matches. Per the germline V gene, CDR1 is SGHRS and CDR2 is YFSETQ. The length of the CDR3 is 16 residues. As DNA, the CDR3 is TGCGCCAGCAGCACGGGACTAGCGGGGGGTTACAATGAGCAGTTCTTC. The encoded protein is CASSTGLAGGYNEQFF. The variable domain in full, with the rest retrieved from reference TRBV5-1 and TRBJ2-1, is KAGVTQTPRYLIKTRGQQVTLSCSPISGHRSVSWYQQTPGQGLQFLFEYFSETQRNKGNFPGRFSGRQFSNSRSEMNVSTLELGDSALYLCASSTGLAGGYNEQFFGPGTRLTVL.

This clonotype was picked up many times. The J gene is TRBJ2-3, the V gene TRBV12-3 or TRBV12-4; tentatively, D is TRBD2 (5 bases). The CDR3 covers 14 residues. Trimming left V 3 bases short and J 5 bases short, with 12 bases between. CDR3 DNA: TGTGCCAGCAGTTTCGGGATTTCTAAAGATACGCAGTATTTT. It specifies CASSFGISKDTQYF.

This clonotype showed up many times. V and J are TRBV5-8 and TRBJ2-1; D is unclear. The V end was cut by 5 bases, the J end by 3 bases, with 6 bases between. The germline V gene encodes CDR1 SGHTS and CDR2 YDEGEE. The CDR3 is 12 amino acids. CDR3 DNA sequence: TGTGCCAGCAGGTACCGCTACAATGAGCAGTTCTTC. It encodes CASRYRYNEQFF.

This clonotype came up many times. The chain is built from TRBV18 and TRBJ1-1; D may be TRBD1 (6 bases). Germline V gene lookup returns CDR1 KGHSH and CDR2 LQKENI. The CDR3 has 16 residues. The V gene lost 6 bases and the J gene lost 10 bases, with 27 bases spanning the gap. The CDR3 reads CASSRQQTGRTVVAFF. The CDR3, as DNA: TGTGCCAGCTCCCGACAGCAAACGGGACGGACAGTTGTAGCTTTCTTT. The full variable domain, in which reference TRBV18 and TRBJ1-1 provide the parts outside the CDR3, is NAGVMQNPRHLVRRRGQEARLRCSPMKGHSHVYWYRQLPEEGLKFMVYLQKENIIDESGMPKERFSAEFPKEGPSILRIQQVVRGDSAAYFCASSRQQTGRTVVAFFGQGTRLTVV.

The chain uses TRBV20-1 and TRBJ2-5, with 10 bases identical to TRBD2. The CDR3 runs to 13 residues. Germline CDR1 reads DFQATT; CDR2 reads SNEGSKA (reference sequence). The trim removed 2 bases at V and 13 bases at J, leaving 10 bases unmatched. In DNA form, the CDR3 reads TGCAGTGCTAGAACCAGCGGGGGGGGAATCGGGTACTTC. Its translation: CSARTSGGGIGYF.

This clonotype was seen ten or more times. V and J are TRBV11-1 and TRBJ2-1, with D tentatively TRBD1 (5 bases). The CDR3 has 16 amino acids. Trimming shortened V by 2 bases and J by 8 bases, and 19 bases separated the two germline ends. CDR1 and CDR2 (germline): SGHAT, FQDESV (reference sequence). The CDR3 protein is CASSLIFGAPRDEQFF. The CDR3 DNA reads TGTGCCAGCAGCTTAATTTTTGGGGCTCCTAGGGATGAGCAGTTCTTC.

This clonotype was counted many times. Being one base from a much bigger clone, this may be a read error. CDR3 in amino acids: CASSPYYEQYF. Here the CDR3 DNA reads TGTGCCAGCAGCCCCTACTACGAGCAGTACTTC. The chain carries TRBV5-5 and TRBJ2-7; D gene ambiguous. With 4 bases removed from V and 3 bases from J, the gap between germline ends came to 5 bases. Germline CDR1 reads SGHKS; CDR2 reads YYEKEE (reference sequence). This CDR3 contains 11 residues.

The chain recombines TRBV11-2 with TRBJ1-1; 9 nucleotides line up with TRBD1. The CDR3 totals 15 residues. CDR1 and CDR2 from the germline V gene are SGHAT and FQNNGV. The trim removed 3 bases at V and 5 bases at J, leaving 7 bases unmatched. As DNA, the CDR3 is TGTGCCAGCAGCTTCCGGGACAGGGAAGGAACTGAAGCTTTCTTT. This encodes CASSFRDREGTEAFF.

This clonotype was counted ten times or more. CDR3 amino acids: CSASIGVTQFF. The CDR3 DNA follows: TGCAGTGCTAGCATCGGGGTGACGCAGTTCTTC. This chain joins TRBV20-1 and TRBJ2-1; a possible D gene is TRBD2 (5 bases). Germline V gene data show CDR1 as DFQATT and CDR2 as SNEGSKA (reference sequence). V lost 3 bases and J 12 bases, leaving 12 bases between the germline ends. The CDR3 has 11 residues.

This clonotype was seen repeatedly, ten times or more. The V gene is TRBV12-3 or TRBV12-4, the J gene TRBJ1-4; D may be TRBD1 (6 bases). The V end was cut by 2 bases, the J end by 8 bases, with 12 bases between. This CDR3 is built from 14 residues. DNA for the CDR3: TGTGCCAGCAGTTTAAACTCCAGGGGAGAAAAACTGTTTTTT. It is translated as CASSLNSRGEKLFF.

The chain uses TRBV19 and TRBJ2-3; D is possibly TRBD1 (6 bases). Trimming shortened V by 5 bases and J by 1 base, and 10 bases separated the two germline ends. This CDR3 has 14 amino acids. Germline CDR1 and CDR2: LNHDA and SQIVND (reference sequence). In DNA, the CDR3 is TGTGCCAGTAGTCGGGCAGGGGGCACAGATACGCAGTATTTT. It encodes CASSRAGGTDTQYF.

The sample holds many counts of this clonotype. V and J are TRBV28 and TRBJ2-6; D is possibly TRBD2 (5 bases). Germline assignment: CDR1 MDHEN and CDR2 SYDVKM. The length of the CDR3 is 16 residues. Trimming left V 9 bases short and J 4 bases short, with 19 bases between. In nucleotides, the CDR3 is TGTGCCAGTCAAGCCACCCTCGGGGTCGGGGCCAACGTCCTGACTTTC. Translated: CASQATLGVGANVLTF.

Ten or more counts support this clonotype. V usage is TRBV28 and J usage is TRBJ2-1; D might be TRBD1 (6 bases). The germline V gene encodes CDR1 MDHEN and CDR2 SYDVKM. The CDR3 sequence is 12 residues long. V dropped 5 bases and J dropped 9 bases, with 11 bases sitting between them. The CDR3 protein is CASSTGLPEQFF. DNA for the CDR3: TGTGCCAGCAGTACAGGGTTGCCTGAGCAGTTCTTC.